This T cell receptor (beta chain) was recorded in a study of blood T cells in healthy people across ages (dated by TCRdb to 2015 to 2017). Background for the entire study: In model experiments, template switching captured roughly one uniquely barcoded TCR beta cDNA molecule for every two T cells. Donors of different ages were randomly distributed across sequencing lanes to avoid experimental bias. Age-related changes in TCR beta repertoire diversity were measured in the study by deep sequencing normalized with unique cDNA molecular identifiers. The donors were divided into four age groups: young (average around 16 years), middle-aged (about 40), aged (about 62) and long-lived (82). For two donors (one aged 18 to 29 and one aged 80 or older), the study analyzed two additional independent replicas of 1 million unique cDNA reads from the same blood draw. The full study reports these points: Conclusive comparison of naive and antigen-experienced compartments was prevented by the profiling of bulk unsorted PBMCs. As age increased, observed TCR beta diversity per million T cells dropped in a roughly linear way, and a significant reduction was already evident by age 40. Because the CMV infection status of the donors was unknown, age-related changes in expanded clonotypes may potentially have been confounded. Estimates of total diversity based on one million sequenced T cells were regarded as lower bounds and as underestimates. A strong correlation was found between observed TCR beta diversity and the percentage of naive T cells measured by flow cytometry. Compared with the aged group, more naive CD4+ T cells, fewer expanded clones and increased TCR diversity were shown by the long-lived group, suggesting age selection.

This clonotype was counted a few times. Its antigen has not been determined. There are no base qualities to consult, and no much larger clone falls within one base. The library came from 5' RACE. TCRdb names Illumina HiSeq 2500 as the instrument used. The second PCR ran for about 7 to 11 cycles and used a J-beta primer mix along with a sample-barcoded 5' primer. A unique molecular identifier was introduced onto each TCR beta cDNA molecule by a template-switch 5' adaptor carrying 12 random nucleotides. Each sample yielded at least 2.5 million CDR3-containing paired-end reads. First-strand cDNA synthesis was performed from all RNA using the Mint cDNA synthesis kit, with priming by a TRBC-specific oligonucleotide. After uracil-DNA glycosylase treatment, a first 18-cycle PCR used universal primers M1SS and BC2_uni_R on all cDNA. Per the source publication's procedure: Normalization of each sample was performed by random selection of 1 million high-quality reads, each carrying a distinct molecular identifier. Instead of being binned into consensus sequences, reads that shared molecular identifiers were thrown out. CDR3 identification, clonotype clustering and error correction used MiTCR with a Q25 quality threshold and the strictest error-elimination algorithm. A nonparametric unseen species model with Euler transformation was used to estimate lower-bound total TCR beta diversity. Through fastp at Q25 and MiXCR, TCRdb rebuilt clones from the public reads, retaining in-frame beta chains. Entries that share a CDR3 protein sequence are merged under the most common genes and DNA. None of the V and J calls come from the authors' own analysis; TCRdb made them. This sample holds about 940,000 distinct CDR3 sequences; around 48% were observed only once. Of the sample, about an eighth is held by the ten largest clones.

Germline trimming: 5 bases from V, 1 base from J; junction bases outside gene matches: 9. Counted from cysteine to phenylalanine, this CDR3 has 16 amino acids. The only DNA kept is the CDR3, 48 bases in frame from the first base. CDR1 and CDR2 (MGHRA, YSYEKL) derive from the germline V gene. The roughly 38 donors, aged about 6 to 95 years, were systemically healthy Caucasian individuals from Russia. Each donor gave 9 to 10 milliliters of peripheral blood, collected into EDTA-treated Vacutainer tubes. Ficoll-Paque density-gradient centrifugation was used to isolate PBMCs, with at least 6.5 million per sample. Total RNA, at least 5 micrograms per sample, was extracted from PBMCs with Trizol reagent. The percentages of naive CD45RAhigh/CD27high T cells were determined by flow cytometry on a PBMC aliquot from every donor.

The receptor's source is a young man in good health. The chain was built from TRBV4-1 and TRBJ2-5, with TRBD1 identical over 8 junction bases. The sequenced sample consisted of blood. The DNA sequence is TGCGCCAGCAGCGAGCAGGACAGGGTGCCCCAAGAGACCCAGTACTTC. Translated, this is CASSEQDRVPQETQYF.